Included here is one T cell receptor beta chain sequence, with context. The study reverse transcribed the entire isolated RNA, so it sequenced expressed TCRB transcripts. This table comes from immunoSEQ multiplex PCR, and its TCRdb copy is limited to in-frame clones, with some not included. This table holds just over 600,000 clones, about 14% found once. Averaging roughly 110 mL, one heparinised blood draw was given by each donor. The data were obtained in a study of beta chain features in type 1 diabetes. V was pared by 5 bases and J by 5 bases, with 7 bases of the junction left unmatched. The CDR3 is 16 amino acids. Germline V CDR1 and CDR2: SGHVS, FNYEAQ.

Sequencing was carried out using naive CD4+ T cells from blood. The clonotype comes from a man younger than 30 in good health. V is TRBV7-6 and J is TRBJ2-1, with 12 nucleotides matching TRBD2. The CDR3 nucleotides are TGTGCCAGCAGCGTCTCGACTAGCGGGAGCGACAATGAGCAGTTCTTC. Protein sequence: CASSVSTSGSDNEQFF.